This T cell receptor (beta chain) derives from a study of identical twins. A few counts support this clonotype. Template switching (which added a universal primer site) was used, and cDNA carried unique molecular identifiers. TCRdb used MiXCR to reprocess the 5' RACE reads, holding one entry per CDR3 protein. The sample lists hundreds of thousands of distinct CDR3 sequences; approximately 7% were seen once. The sample was also reused in another study, on yellow fever vaccine responses in identical twins. That investigation notes: Twin vaccine T cell responses reportedly seemed partly convergent, partly personalized.

The sequencing sample was made of memory (CD45RO+) T cells sorted from blood. This TCR derives from a woman aged 18 to 35 in good health.

The DNA of the CDR3 is TGTGCCAGCAGCTTAGCGAGTAAGAACACTGAAGCTTTCTTT. This encodes CASSLASKNTEAFF. V is TRBV7-6 and J is TRBJ1-1; D call uncertain. Trimming left V 0 bases short and J 1 base short, with 6 bases between. From germline, CDR1 is SGHVS and CDR2 FNYEAQ. This CDR3 has 14 amino acids.